The 11 T cell receptor beta chains presented below share a single source sample, sequenced in a study of blood T cell repertoires in COVID-19. Clones were read by immunoSEQ multiplex PCR, and TCRdb kept only the in-frame ones, dropping some. The repertoire holds some 290,000 clones, with about 85% as singletons. Source material: peripheral blood. Every receptor here comes from a woman aged 45-65 years who had recovered from COVID-19.

This clone appeared a single time. The genes are TRBV29-1 and TRBJ2-7; 11 nucleotides align to TRBD2. Germline CDR1 is SQVTM and CDR2 is ANQGSEA. This CDR3 is built from 14 residues. Germline trimming cut 2 bases from V and 3 bases from J; bases unmatched to any gene: 3. In DNA, the CDR3 is TGCAGCGTTGAACGTAGCGGGGGGGGCTACGAGCAGTACTTC. Translated, it gives CSVERSGGGYEQYF.

The CDR3, as DNA: TGTGCCAGTAGACCCACAGGGCTGGGTCAAGCTTTCTTT. Translated: CASRPTGLGQAFF. The rearrangement joins TRBV19 to TRBJ1-1; D may be TRBD1 (6 bases). Germline values: CDR1 LNHDA, CDR2 SQIVND (reference sequence). Trimming shortened V by 6 bases and J by 9 bases, and 17 bases separated the two germline ends. CDR3 length: 13 amino acids.

In this sample, this clone turned up once. The chain joins TRBV10-2 to TRBJ2-2; D possibly corresponds to TRBD1 (5 bases). V was shortened by 2 bases and J by 7 bases, with 5 bases between the two germline ends. Germline V lookup: CDR1 WSHSY, CDR2 SAAADI. The CDR3 is 12 amino acids. The CDR3 loop reads CASSERGGELFF. CDR3 nucleotides: TGCGCCAGCAGTGAGAGGGGCGGGGAGCTGTTTTTT.

This chain joins TRBV28 and TRBJ1-3; maybe TRBD1 (6 bases). Germline values: CDR1 MDHEN, CDR2 SYDVKM. Trimming cost V 7 bases and J 4 bases, with 11 bases left between them. The CDR3 totals 13 residues. The DNA for the CDR3 is TGTGCCAGCATAGGGGGGGGAGGAAACACCATATATTTT. This codes for CASIGGGGNTIYF.

The J gene is TRBJ2-1, the V gene TRBV3-1 (or the pseudogene TRBV3-2); D is undetermined. With 4 bases removed from V and 6 bases from J, the gap between germline ends came to 22 bases. The CDR3 totals 17 residues. CDR1 is LGHDT, CDR2 YNNKEL, per germline (reference sequence). This chain's CDR3 is CASSLVALVRLGNEQFF. Written as DNA, the CDR3 is TGTGCCAGCAGCCTCGTCGCGCTAGTCCGATTGGGCAATGAGCAGTTCTTC.

The chain uses TRBV5-4 and TRBJ1-6; TRBD1 matches 9 bases. V shed 2 bases, J shed 7 bases, and the junction held 7 bases outside the gene matches. Germline-derived CDR1 and CDR2 are SGHNT and YYREEE (reference sequence). This CDR3 has 16 residues. CDR3 sequence: CASSLATGGRNSPLHF. The DNA of the CDR3 is TGTGCCAGCAGCTTAGCTACAGGGGGCCGGAATTCACCCCTCCACTTT.

This clone has only one observation. This chain uses TRBV11-2 with TRBJ1-3, with 9 bases fitting TRBD1. The germline V gene has CDR1 SGHAT and CDR2 FQNNGV. The V segment lost 3 bases and the J segment 4 bases; nucleotides outside the gene matches: 1. CDR3 size: 14 residues. CDR3 in DNA: TGTGCCAGCAGCTTCGGGACAGGGGGAAACACCATATATTTT. It codes for CASSFGTGGNTIYF.

Here the CDR3 reads CASSSAGLDTNTGELFF. As DNA, the CDR3 is TGTGCCAGCAGTTCGGCAGGGTTAGATACGAACACCGGGGAGCTGTTTTTT. The chain couples TRBV28 to TRBJ2-2, with D perhaps TRBD1 (5 bases). Deletions cut 4 bases from V and 0 bases from J, with 15 bases between. This CDR3 has 17 amino acids. Germline V gene data show CDR1 as MDHEN and CDR2 as SYDVKM. The full variable domain, rest sourced from reference TRBV28 and TRBJ2-2, is DVKVTQSSRYLVKRTGEKVFLECVQDMDHENMFWYRQDPGLGLRLIYFSYDVKMKEKGDIPEGYSVSREKKERFSLILESASTNQTSMYLCASSSAGLDTNTGELFFGEGSRLTVL.

The rearrangement links TRBV5-6 to TRBJ1-6; 9 bases map to TRBD1. This CDR3 region has 15 residues. V dropped 4 bases and J dropped 7; count of bases not matched to a gene: 6. Germline CDR1 is SGHDT and CDR2 is YYEEEE. Here the CDR3 DNA reads TGTGCCAGCAGCCCCTCCGGGACAGGGAATTCACCCCTCCACTTT. Translation: CASSPSGTGNSPLHF.

For the CDR3, the DNA is TGTGCCAGTAGTATTCCAGGCAGACAGAACACTGAAGCTTTCTTT. It specifies CASSIPGRQNTEAFF. V is TRBV19 and J is TRBJ1-1; D call uncertain. CDR3 length: 15 residues. In germline, CDR1 is LNHDA, CDR2 SQIVND (reference sequence). V lost 3 bases, J lost 1 base, and 12 bases lay in between.

A few counts support this clone. The chain joins TRBV28 to TRBJ2-7; the match to TRBD2 covers 9 bases. This CDR3 contains 15 residues. CDR1 MDHEN and CDR2 SYDVKM come from the germline V gene. Trimming at V came to 3 bases and at J to 7 bases, leaving 10 bases not matched to a gene. CDR3 protein: CASSLVLAGPGEQYF. Written as DNA, the CDR3 is TGTGCCAGCAGTTTGGTGCTAGCGGGACCGGGAGAGCAGTACTTC.